This T cell receptor beta chain was identified during a study of blood T cell repertoires in COVID-19. Looking at the study overall: For recovered donors of Cohort 3, there were two negative PCRs, clearance, or symptom resolution.

Membership in each cohort depended on participant-reported clinical history. CDR1 and CDR2 from the germline V gene are MNHNS and SASEGT. V lost 4 bases, J lost 0 bases, and 16 bases lay in between. The CDR3 is 17 amino acids. Per the authors' pipeline: Amplification of reference gene primers provided the estimated nucleated cell counts. The data were produced by immunoSEQ multiplex PCR, yet TCRdb's version contains in-frame clones alone and is incomplete. V and J calls and clone size are copied from that table; D and trimming were computed from the DNA. The sample records about 210,000 clones, roughly nine tenths being singletons.

The TCR sequence derives from a woman in her 40s in a cohort exposed to, infected with or recovered from COVID-19 (not recorded which). Sequenced sample: PBMCs or T cells enriched from blood (not recorded which). The chain has TRBV6-1 and TRBJ1-5; maybe TRBD1 (6 bases). CDR3 sequence (DNA): TGTGCCAGCAGTGCCCGACAGGCCACTCATAGCAATCAGCCCCAGCATTTT. Residues: CASSARQATHSNQPQHF.